This T cell receptor (beta chain) was captured by sequencing in a study of blood T cell repertoires in COVID-19. Data came from immunoSEQ multiplex PCR; TCRdb stores just in-frame clones and leaves some out. The profile shows around 310,000 clones, 75% to 90% of them singletons. The sample holds one count of this clone. J lost 2 bases, V lost 4 bases, and 5 bases had no gene match. The CDR3 runs to 16 residues. The V gene's germline CDR1 is MRHNA and CDR2 SNTAGT. This TCR was recovered from a woman between 55 and 75 years old with acute or convalescent COVID-19. J is TRBJ2-1 and V is TRBV6-4; TRBD1 matches at 10 bases. Sequencing was done on a sample of peripheral blood. As DNA, the CDR3 is TGTGCCAGCAGTGTGGGACAGGGGCTACCCTACAATGAGCAGTTCTTC. Protein: CASSVGQGLPYNEQFF.